The 21 T cell receptor beta chains given below trace back to one sample, sequenced in a study of blood T cell repertoires in COVID-19. Produced via immunoSEQ multiplex PCR; TCRdb's table is partial and in-frame only. The repertoire has over 100,000 clones, 75% to 90% of them found once; the top ten carry about 18%. Sequenced sample: peripheral blood. The receptors here all came from a human donor with acute or convalescent COVID-19. The donor label of this sample is uncertain.

V and J are TRBV12-5 and TRBJ2-7, with D uncertain. Per germline, CDR1 LGHNT and CDR2 FRNRAP. CDR3 size: 13 residues. Trimming took 1 base from V and 1 from J, leaving 5 bases between them. CDR3 loop: CASGLGGSYEQYF. CDR3 in DNA: TGTGCTAGTGGTTTGGGAGGTTCCTACGAGCAGTACTTC.

The chain couples TRBV10-3 to TRBJ1-4; the D is unclear. V dropped 5 bases and J dropped 0 bases, with 4 bases sitting between them. CDR1 ENHRY and CDR2 SYGVKD come from the germline V gene. The CDR3 length is 13 residues. The CDR3 protein is CAISRATNEKLFF. CDR3 sequence (DNA): TGTGCCATCAGTAGAGCAACTAATGAAAAACTGTTTTTT.

The chain uses TRBV15 and TRBJ2-7, with D tentatively TRBD2 (5 bases). This CDR3 spans 16 amino acids. Germline CDR1 reads LNHNV; CDR2 reads YYDKDF (reference sequence). V lost 4 bases, J lost 3 bases, and 19 bases lay in between. In DNA form, the CDR3 reads TGTGCCACCAGCAAAGTGGGAGCCGGGCGGAACTACGAGCAGTACTTC. Translation: CATSKVGAGRNYEQYF. The full variable domain, completed using reference TRBV15 and TRBJ2-7, is DAMVIQNPRYQVTQFGKPVTLSCSQTLNHNVMYWYQQKSSQAPKLLFHYYDKDFNNEADTPDNFQSRRPNTSFCFLDIRSPGLGDTAMYLCATSKVGAGRNYEQYFGPGTRLTVT.

This chain joins TRBV18 and TRBJ1-1; D call uncertain. The CDR3 is made up of 14 amino acids. Germline V gene data show CDR1 as KGHSH and CDR2 as LQKENI. Trimming removed 2 bases at V and 0 bases at J, with 7 bases between. In DNA form, the CDR3 reads TGTGCCAGCTCACCATCACAGATGAACACTGAAGCTTTCTTT. Translated, it gives CASSPSQMNTEAFF.

This clone was recorded many times. V is TRBV19 and J is TRBJ2-5, with 13 nucleotides matching TRBD2. The CDR3 loop spans 15 amino acids. Germline V lookup: CDR1 LNHDA, CDR2 SQIVND (reference sequence). Germline trimming cut 6 bases from V and 5 bases from J; bases unmatched to any gene: 6. The CDR3 DNA reads as TGTGCCAGTAGCCGGACTAGCGGGAGTTTCGAGACCCAGTACTTC. Translated, it gives CASSRTSGSFETQYF.

CDR3 loop: CASTRQGAPEKLFF. The CDR3 region has the DNA TGTGCCAGCACCCGACAGGGTGCACCTGAAAAACTGTTTTTT. The chain joins TRBV2 to TRBJ1-4, with TRBD1 matching over 7 bases. Germline CDR1 SNHLY, CDR2 FYNNEI. With 7 bases clipped from V and 7 bases from J, the junction kept 9 bases outside the gene matches. The CDR3 consists of 14 residues.

The rearrangement uses TRBV27 and TRBJ1-2; no clear D gene. The V end was cut by 6 bases, the J end by 5 bases, with 13 bases between. This CDR3 has 13 amino acids. Germline values: CDR1 MNHEY, CDR2 SMNVEV (reference sequence). This chain's CDR3 is CASRGGMEYGYTF. The CDR3 DNA is TGTGCCAGCAGGGGCGGGATGGAGTATGGCTACACCTTC.

J is TRBJ2-1 and V is TRBV6-5, with 10 bases matching TRBD2. CDR3 length equals 15 residues. Germline values: CDR1 MNHEY, CDR2 SVGAGI. V was pared by 5 bases and J by 4 bases, with 5 bases of the junction left unmatched. The CDR3 DNA follows: TGTGCCAGCAGTAGCGGGACTAGCGCATACAATGAGCAGTTCTTC. Encoded protein: CASSSGTSAYNEQFF.

The V gene is TRBV20-1, the J gene TRBJ2-1; D may be TRBD2 (6 bases). Germline V gene lookup returns CDR1 DFQATT and CDR2 SNEGSKA (reference sequence). The CDR3 spans 11 residues. V lost 5 bases and J 9 bases, leaving 11 bases between the germline ends. The CDR3 here is CSAQTSFEQFF. The CDR3 coding sequence is TGCAGTGCTCAAACTAGCTTTGAGCAGTTCTTC.

The chain carries TRBV6-1 and TRBJ1-2; TRBD1 matches 10 bases. Germline loops: CDR1 MNHNS, CDR2 SASEGT. The CDR3 runs 15 residues. J was trimmed by 6 bases and V by 3 bases; bases with no gene match: 7. CDR3 DNA: TGTGCCAGCAGTGACCAGACAGGGGGCGATCATGGCTACACCTTC. Amino acid sequence: CASSDQTGGDHGYTF.

A single count supports this clone. The genes are TRBV7-2 and TRBJ2-2; no reliable D call. Germline V gene lookup returns CDR1 SGHTA and CDR2 FQGNSA. V lost 4 bases and J 6 bases, leaving 6 bases between the germline ends. The CDR3 runs to 12 residues. Here the CDR3 DNA reads TGTGCCAGCAGCTCCGTTGCCGGGGAGCTGTTTTTT. Protein sequence: CASSSVAGELFF.

Here the CDR3 DNA reads TGTGCCAGCAGCTCCCAGGGCCGCCAGCATTTT. This sequence encodes CASSSQGRQHF. The J gene is TRBJ1-5, the V gene TRBV11-3; tentatively, D is TRBD1 (5 bases). The ends were cut back, 4 bases at V and 12 bases at J, with 10 bases in the middle. Germline loops: CDR1 SGHNT, CDR2 YENEEA. The CDR3 is 11 residues long.

This chain links TRBV7-9 with TRBJ2-7; TRBD2 matches at 7 bases. Trimming removed 4 bases from V and 2 bases from J; junction bases left unmatched: 8. Germline V gene lookup returns CDR1 SEHNR and CDR2 FQNEAQ (reference sequence). The CDR3 sequence is 15 residues long. CDR3 region: CASSSAGELTYEQYF. The CDR3 DNA sequence: TGTGCCAGCAGCTCTGCGGGAGAACTAACCTACGAGCAGTACTTC. Using reference TRBV7-9 and TRBJ2-7 for the parts outside the CDR3, the full variable domain is DTGVSQNPRHKITKRGQNVTFRCDPISEHNRLYWYRQTLGQGPEFLTYFQNEAQLEKSRLLSDRFSAERPKGSFSTLEIQRTEQGDSAMYLCASSSAGELTYEQYFGPGTRLTVT.

This chain joins TRBV4-3 and TRBJ1-5; no reliable D call. CDR1 is LGHNA and CDR2 is YSLEER in the germline V gene. Trimming shortened V by 0 bases and J by 8 bases, and 11 bases separated the two germline ends. This CDR3 has 14 amino acids. CDR3 in DNA: TGCGCCAGCAGCCAAGATCCGGGGAGTGAGCCCCAGCATTTT. This sequence encodes CASSQDPGSEPQHF.

The chain joins TRBV28 to TRBJ2-7; 7 nucleotides agree with TRBD1. Germline CDR1 is MDHEN and CDR2 is SYDVKM. The CDR3 extends over 14 amino acids. V lost 7 bases to trimming and J lost 4 bases; unmatched junction nucleotides: 10. The CDR3 sequence: CASTLGPGGYEQYF. The CDR3 DNA follows: TGTGCCAGCACCTTGGGGCCAGGGGGTTACGAGCAGTACTTC.

The chain carries TRBV9 and TRBJ2-3; 7 bases align to TRBD2. The germline CDR1 and CDR2 sequences are SGDLS and YYNGEE. The CDR3 runs to 19 residues. V gave up 0 bases and J gave up 0 bases; unmatched junction bases: 13. The CDR3 loop is CASSVGRDYPPISTDTQYF. The DNA for the CDR3 is TGTGCCAGCAGCGTAGGCCGGGACTACCCGCCCATAAGCACAGATACGCAGTATTTT.

The chain couples TRBV7-6 to TRBJ2-2, with a tentative D call TRBD1 (8 bases). The germline V gene has CDR1 SGHVS and CDR2 FNYEAQ. Trimming pared 5 bases from V and 4 bases from J, leaving 17 bases between. The CDR3 length is 16 residues. The chain's CDR3 is CASSPWTGRGTGELFF. The CDR3 nucleotides read TGTGCCAGCAGCCCCTGGACAGGGAGGGGCACCGGGGAGCTGTTTTTT.

The chain links TRBV5-1 to TRBJ2-3, with TRBD2 identical over 14 bases. V lost 3 bases, J lost 5 bases, and 2 bases stayed unmatched. Germline values: CDR1 SGHRS, CDR2 YFSETQ. The CDR3 has 15 amino acids. The CDR3 nucleotides are TGCGCCAGCAGCTCGGGACTAGCGGGGGTAGATACGCAGTATTTT. Translating gives CASSSGLAGVDTQYF. Using reference TRBV5-1 and TRBJ2-3 for the parts outside the CDR3, the full variable domain is KAGVTQTPRYLIKTRGQQVTLSCSPISGHRSVSWYQQTPGQGLQFLFEYFSETQRNKGNFPGRFSGRQFSNSRSEMNVSTLELGDSALYLCASSSGLAGVDTQYFGPGTRLTVL.

The rearrangement joins TRBV5-1 to TRBJ2-4; D perhaps matches TRBD2 (5 bases). The V end lost 0 bases, the J end lost 6 bases, and 7 bases lay between the germline ends. CDR1 and CDR2 from the germline V gene are SGHRS and YFSETQ. This CDR3 region has 13 residues. The CDR3 sequence: CASSLGAGNIQYF. CDR3 nucleotides: TGCGCCAGCAGCTTGGGGGCGGGAAACATTCAGTACTTC.

The chain joins TRBV19 to TRBJ2-1, with 10 positions matching TRBD1. The germline V gene encodes CDR1 LNHDA and CDR2 SQIVND (reference sequence). The CDR3 is made up of 15 amino acids. The junction had 7 bases not matched to a gene; V was cut back by 2 bases and J by 9 bases. In DNA, the CDR3 is TGTGCCAGTAGTATACGGGACAGGGGAATGAGTGAGCAGTTCTTC. It specifies CASSIRDRGMSEQFF.

The chain combines TRBV7-9 with TRBJ2-1; the D gene is possibly TRBD2 (6 bases). CDR1 and CDR2 from the germline V gene are SEHNR and FQNEAQ (reference sequence). There are 16 residues in the CDR3. Trimming stripped 5 bases from V and 7 bases from J, with 21 bases between. The CDR3 nucleotides are TGTGCCAGCAGCCGATGGATTGCTGGAGGGCTTAATGAGCAGTTCTTC. Encoded protein: CASSRWIAGGLNEQFF.